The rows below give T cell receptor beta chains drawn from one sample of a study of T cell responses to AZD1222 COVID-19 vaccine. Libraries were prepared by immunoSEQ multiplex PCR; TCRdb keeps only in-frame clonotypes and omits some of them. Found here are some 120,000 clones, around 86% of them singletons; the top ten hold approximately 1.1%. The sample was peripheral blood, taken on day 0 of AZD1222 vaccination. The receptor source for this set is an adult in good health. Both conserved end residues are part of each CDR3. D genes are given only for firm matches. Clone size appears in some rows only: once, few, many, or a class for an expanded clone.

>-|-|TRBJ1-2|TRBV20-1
CTSGTDYGYTF
TGCACGAGCGGGACGGACTATGGCTACACCTTC
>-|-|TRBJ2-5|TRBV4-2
CASSQDLASWETQYF
TGTGCCAGCAGCCAAGATCTGGCTAGCTGGGAGACCCAGTACTTC
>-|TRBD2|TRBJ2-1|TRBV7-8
CASSLALAAYNEQFF
TGTGCCAGCAGCTTAGCCCTAGCGGCTTACAATGAGCAGTTCTTC
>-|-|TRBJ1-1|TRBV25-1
CASSEYNPTGLNTEAFF
TGTGCCAGCAGTGAATATAACCCCACAGGGCTGAACACTGAAGCTTTCTTT
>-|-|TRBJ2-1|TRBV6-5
CASEIGGLFYNEQFF
TGTGCCAGCGAAATAGGGGGGTTATTCTACAATGAGCAGTTCTTC
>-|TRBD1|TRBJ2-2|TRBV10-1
CASSWDRGDSGELFF
TGCGCCAGCAGTTGGGACAGGGGGGACTCCGGGGAGCTGTTTTTT
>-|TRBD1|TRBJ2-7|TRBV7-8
CASSYQTGVLYEQYF
TGTGCCAGCAGCTACCAGACAGGGGTTCTCTACGAGCAGTACTTC
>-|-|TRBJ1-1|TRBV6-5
CASKNWQKEAFF
TGTGCCAGCAAAAACTGGCAGAAAGAAGCTTTCTTT
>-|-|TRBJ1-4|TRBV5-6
CASSLGEDLLKNEKLFF
TGTGCCAGCAGCTTGGGGGAGGACCTACTTAAAAATGAAAAACTGTTTTTT
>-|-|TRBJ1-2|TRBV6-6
CASSYAGAYGYTF
TGTGCCAGCAGTTACGCGGGGGCGTATGGCTACACCTTC
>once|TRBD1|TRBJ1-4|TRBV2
CASRSQGFEKLFF
TGTGCCAGCAGGTCACAGGGGTTTGAAAAACTGTTTTTT
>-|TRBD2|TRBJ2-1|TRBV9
CASSSQTGGLIF
TGTGCCAGCAGCTCACAAACGGGGGGGCTAATCTTC
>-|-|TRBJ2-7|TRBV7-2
CASSLVGGDPYEQYF
TGTGCCAGCAGCTTAGTAGGAGGAGATCCTTACGAGCAGTACTTC
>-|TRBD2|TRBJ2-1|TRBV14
CASSQLAGEYNEQFF
TGTGCCAGCAGCCAATTAGCGGGGGAATACAATGAGCAGTTCTTC
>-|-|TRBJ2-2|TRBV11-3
CASSRDRELFF
TGTGCCAGCAGCCGGGACAGGGAGCTGTTTTTT
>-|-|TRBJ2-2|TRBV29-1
CSVNRENTGELFF
TGCAGCGTTAACAGGGAGAACACCGGGGAGCTGTTTTTT
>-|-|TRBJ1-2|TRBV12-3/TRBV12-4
CASSFRTGRGYTF
TGTGCCAGCAGTTTTAGGACTGGGAGGGGCTACACCTTC
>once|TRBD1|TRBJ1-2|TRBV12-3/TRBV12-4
CASSLRGQDGYTF
TGTGCCAGCAGTTTAAGGGGGCAGGATGGCTACACCTTC
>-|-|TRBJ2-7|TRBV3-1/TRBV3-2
CASSRTFGLEQYF
TGTGCCAGCAGTCGGACTTTCGGACTGGAGCAGTACTTC
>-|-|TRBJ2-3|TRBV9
CASSSQLATDTQYF
TGTGCCAGCAGCTCCCAGCTCGCTACAGATACGCAGTATTTT
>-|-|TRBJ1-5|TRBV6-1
CASSEGAGGQPQHF
TGTGCCAGCAGTGAAGGAGCCGGGGGGCAGCCCCAGCATTTT
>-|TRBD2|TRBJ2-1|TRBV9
CASSVAGGLNNEQFF
TGTGCCAGCAGCGTAGCGGGGGGATTGAACAATGAGCAGTTCTTC